The 7 T cell receptor beta chains given below trace back to one sample, sequenced in a study of cytomegalovirus exposure and HLA in healthy donors. The PCR made use of 60 Vbeta and 13 Jbeta primers. Generated by immunoSEQ multiplex PCR, the TCRdb table keeps only in-frame clones and is missing some. Of some 150,000 clones in the sample, over 70% were seen once. Sequencing input: PBMCs. These receptors were collected from a man aged 18-30 years in good health and CMV-seropositive.

In its sample, this clone was seen once. The chain is built from TRBV9 and TRBJ1-4; 7 bases agree with TRBD1. Unmatched junction bases numbered 4, after V lost 4 bases and J lost 1 base. CDR3 size: 15 residues. Germline V gene sequence: CDR1 SGDLS, CDR2 YYNGEE. The DNA for the CDR3 is TGTGCCAGCAGCACGAGACAGGGAACTAATGAAAAACTGTTTTTT. Translating gives CASSTRQGTNEKLFF.

This rearrangement joins TRBV7-2 to TRBJ2-6, with D hard to call. Germline V CDR1 and CDR2: SGHTA, FQGNSA. The ends were cut back, 2 bases at V and 4 bases at J, with 9 bases in the middle. This CDR3 spans 15 amino acids. The CDR3 region has the DNA TGTGCCAGCAGCTTAACCCTACTGGGGGCCAACGTCCTGACTTTC. Protein: CASSLTLLGANVLTF.

The chain has TRBV28 and TRBJ2-7, with D possibly being TRBD2 (5 bases). Germline V lookup: CDR1 MDHEN, CDR2 SYDVKM. V shed 7 bases and J shed 4 bases, with 20 bases lying between them. The length of the CDR3 is 15 residues. Here the CDR3 reads CASIEGSGIGYEQYF. CDR3 sequence (DNA): TGTGCCAGCATAGAGGGATCAGGTATCGGATACGAGCAGTACTTC.

This chain joins TRBV27 and TRBJ2-1; the D is unclear. This CDR3 region has 14 residues. The V end was cut by 2 bases, the J end by 3 bases, with 8 bases between. Germline V gives CDR1 MNHEY, CDR2 SMNVEV (reference sequence). The DNA for the CDR3 is TGTGCCAGCAGTTTAAGCGCGTACTACAATGAGCAGTTCTTC. Translated: CASSLSAYYNEQFF.

This clone has just a few counts. The CDR3 region is CASSPGGSGRIEEQETQYF. The CDR3 DNA follows: TGTGCCAGCAGCCCCGGGGGTAGCGGGAGAATAGAGGAACAAGAGACCCAGTACTTC. This chain joins TRBV5-6 and TRBJ2-5, with 9 bases identical to TRBD2. The V gene end was trimmed by 4 bases and the J gene end by 2 bases; junction bases not matched to a gene: 18. Per the germline V gene, CDR1 is SGHDT and CDR2 is YYEEEE. The CDR3 contains 19 residues.

This clone appeared a single time. The chain recombines TRBV4-1 with TRBJ2-7; TRBD2 might be the D (5 bases). The germline CDR1 and CDR2 sequences are MGHRA and YSYEKL. The CDR3 is made up of 15 amino acids. V was pared by 1 base and J by 0 bases, with 10 bases between. CDR3: CASSQVTGSSYEQYF. The CDR3 nucleotides read TGCGCCAGCAGCCAAGTGACTGGGAGCTCCTACGAGCAGTACTTC.

V usage is TRBV5-1 and J usage is TRBJ2-7, with D possibly matching TRBD2 (6 bases). The ends were cut back, 3 bases at V and 4 bases at J, with 17 bases in the middle. From germline, CDR1 is SGHRS and CDR2 YFSETQ. There are 15 residues in the CDR3. DNA of the CDR3: TGCGCCAGCAGCTGGGCCGGGGGTCCCAATTACGAGCAGTACTTC. Translating gives CASSWAGGPNYEQYF.